The clone carrying this T cell receptor beta chain was seen more than once but under ten times. Its antigen is not known. Peripheral blood samples and lesional scalp punch biopsies were obtained from alopecia areata patients. The sequencing template was cDNA reverse transcribed from extracted RNA. Repertoires were generated with immunoSEQ multiplex PCR, while TCRdb's copy carries only in-frame clones and drops some. Of around 120,000 clones in the sample, around two fifths were seen once. These data belong to a study of CD8+ T cells in alopecia areata. About the study: Oral tofacitinib, 5 to 10 mg twice daily, was given in an open-label trial. Notes on the study in general: Scalp sample data also include resident alphabeta T cells from normal skin. Mice showed TCR sharing more clearly than patients did, possibly owing to HLA.

Trimming took 10 bases from V and 2 from J, leaving 15 bases between them. The CDR3 extends over 13 amino acids. Germline V gene data show CDR1 as ENHRY and CDR2 as SYGVKD. This TCR derives from a human donor with alopecia areata. The sample taken for sequencing was CD4+ T cells sorted from blood. The gene calls are TRBV10-3 and TRBJ2-7, with D perhaps TRBD1 (6 bases). The CDR3 DNA reads TGTGCCACAAACAGGGAGCCCCCCTACGAGCAGTACTTC. Amino acids: CATNREPPYEQYF.